Sequencing of this T cell receptor (beta chain) was carried out in a study of cytomegalovirus exposure and HLA in healthy donors. This CDR3 comprises 11 residues. Germline CDR1 MNHNS, CDR2 SASEGT. V lost 7 bases, J lost 6 bases, and 10 bases lay in between. In the PCR, 60 Vbeta and 13 Jbeta primers were used. Assay used: immunoSEQ multiplex PCR; TCRdb lists only in-frame clones, some missing. The sample consists of 130,000 or so clones, 70% to 80% of them appearing once. This chain connects TRBV6-1 to TRBJ2-7; D is ambiguous. The specimen sequenced was PBMCs. The sequence came from a female donor in good health and CMV-seronegative. Here the CDR3 DNA reads TGTGCCAGCACTCCCCTTATCGAGCAGTACTTC. Protein sequence: CASTPLIEQYF.